The source of this TCR beta chain is a study of cytomegalovirus exposure and HLA in healthy donors. Study details: In a later analysis, the roughly 130 validation repertoires were reported to have used the same platform as the roughly 670 first-cohort repertoires.

The sample holds a few counts of this clone. The antigen is not known. Some clones are missing from TCRdb's copy, which holds only in-frame ones; the method was immunoSEQ multiplex PCR. This sample has more than 85,000 clones, with about 94% found just once. Findings and caveats of the study: In the 120 or so validation repertoires, 94% of cluster scores exceeded 0, per a later analysis. Cytomegalovirus-associated TCR beta chains were listed, numbering over 150.

In germline, CDR1 is LGHNA, CDR2 YSLEER. The J segment lost 1 base and the V segment lost 5 bases, leaving 9 bases of the junction unmatched. The CDR3 has 17 amino acids. V and J are TRBV4-3 and TRBJ1-3; 9 bases line up with TRBD1. The TCR originated in a woman aged 18-29 years in good health and CMV-seronegative. Sequencing input: PBMCs. CDR3 DNA sequence: TGCGCCAGCAGCTATTGGGACAGGGTAGTTTCTGGAAACACCATATATTTT. Translating it yields CASSYWDRVVSGNTIYF.